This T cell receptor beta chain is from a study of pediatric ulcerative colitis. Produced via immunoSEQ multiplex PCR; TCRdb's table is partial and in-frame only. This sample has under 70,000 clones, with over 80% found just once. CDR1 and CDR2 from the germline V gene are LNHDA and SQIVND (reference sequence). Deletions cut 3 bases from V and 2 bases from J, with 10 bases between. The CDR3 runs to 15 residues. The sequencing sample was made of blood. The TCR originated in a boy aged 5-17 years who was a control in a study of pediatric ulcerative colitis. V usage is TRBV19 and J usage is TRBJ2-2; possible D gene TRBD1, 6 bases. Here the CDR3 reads CASSITRGNTGELFF. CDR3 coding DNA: TGTGCCAGTAGTATCACCAGGGGTAACACCGGGGAGCTGTTTTTT.